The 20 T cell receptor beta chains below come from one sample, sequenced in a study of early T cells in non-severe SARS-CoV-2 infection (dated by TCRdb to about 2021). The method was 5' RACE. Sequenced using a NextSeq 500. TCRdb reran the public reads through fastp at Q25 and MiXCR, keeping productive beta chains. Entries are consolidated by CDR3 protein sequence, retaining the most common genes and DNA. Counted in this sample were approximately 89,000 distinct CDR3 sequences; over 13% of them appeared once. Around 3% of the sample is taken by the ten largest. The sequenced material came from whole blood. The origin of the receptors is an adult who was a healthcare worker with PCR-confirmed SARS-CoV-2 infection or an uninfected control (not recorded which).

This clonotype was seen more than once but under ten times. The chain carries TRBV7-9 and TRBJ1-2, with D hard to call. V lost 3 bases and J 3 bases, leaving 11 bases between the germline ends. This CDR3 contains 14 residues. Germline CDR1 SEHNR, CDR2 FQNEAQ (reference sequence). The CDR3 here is CASSFENGDYGYTF. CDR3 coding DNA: TGTGCCAGCAGCTTCGAGAACGGCGACTATGGCTACACCTTC.

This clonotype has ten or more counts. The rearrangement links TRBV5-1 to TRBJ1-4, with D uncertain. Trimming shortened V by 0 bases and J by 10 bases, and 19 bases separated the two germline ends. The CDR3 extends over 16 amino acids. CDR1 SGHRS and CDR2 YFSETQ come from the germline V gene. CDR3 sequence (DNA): TGCGCCAGCAGCTTGGAATCAGGCGCTTCCCCGGGAAAACTGTTTTTT. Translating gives CASSLESGASPGKLFF.

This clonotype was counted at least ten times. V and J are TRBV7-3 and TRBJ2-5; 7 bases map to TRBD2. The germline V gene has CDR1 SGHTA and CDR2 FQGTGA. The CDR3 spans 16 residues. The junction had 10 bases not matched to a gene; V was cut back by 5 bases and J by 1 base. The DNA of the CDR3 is TGTGCCAGCAGCAGCGGGGTATTAGGGGTCCAAGAGACCCAGTACTTC. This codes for CASSSGVLGVQETQYF.

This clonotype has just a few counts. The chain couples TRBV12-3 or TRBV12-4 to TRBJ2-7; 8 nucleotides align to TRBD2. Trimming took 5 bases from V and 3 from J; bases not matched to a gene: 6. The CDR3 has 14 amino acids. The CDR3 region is CASSTAGAGYEQYF. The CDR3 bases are TGTGCCAGCAGTACAGCGGGAGCCGGCTACGAGCAGTACTTC.

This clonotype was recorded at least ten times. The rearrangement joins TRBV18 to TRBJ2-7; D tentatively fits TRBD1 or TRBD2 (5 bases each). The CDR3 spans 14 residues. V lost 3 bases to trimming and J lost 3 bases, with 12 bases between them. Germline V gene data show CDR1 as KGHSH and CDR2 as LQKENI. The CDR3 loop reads CASSPGTAVYEQYF. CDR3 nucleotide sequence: TGTGCCAGCTCACCTGGGACGGCAGTCTACGAGCAGTACTTC.

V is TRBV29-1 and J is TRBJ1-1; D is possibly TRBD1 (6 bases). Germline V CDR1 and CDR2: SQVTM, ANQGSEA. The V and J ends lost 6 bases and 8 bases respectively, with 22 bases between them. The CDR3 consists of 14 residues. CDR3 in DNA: TGCAGCGTCCGAGTCTCCGGGACAATATCCGAAGCTTTCTTT. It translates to CSVRVSGTISEAFF.

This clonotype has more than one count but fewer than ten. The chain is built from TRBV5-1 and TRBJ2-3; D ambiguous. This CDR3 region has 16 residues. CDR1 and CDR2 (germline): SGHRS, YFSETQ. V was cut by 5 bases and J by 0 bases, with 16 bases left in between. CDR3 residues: CASSFDTILSTDTQYF. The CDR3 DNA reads TGCGCCAGCAGTTTTGACACAATCCTCAGCACAGATACGCAGTATTTT. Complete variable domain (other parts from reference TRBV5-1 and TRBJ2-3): KAGVTQTPRYLIKTRGQQVTLSCSPISGHRSVSWYQQTPGQGLQFLFEYFSETQRNKGNFPGRFSGRQFSNSRSEMNVSTLELGDSALYLCASSFDTILSTDTQYFGPGTRLTVL.

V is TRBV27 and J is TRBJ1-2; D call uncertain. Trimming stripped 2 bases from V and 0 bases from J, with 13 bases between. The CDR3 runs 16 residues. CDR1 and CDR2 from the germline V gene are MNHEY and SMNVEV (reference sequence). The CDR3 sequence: CASSLGSRPTNYGYTF. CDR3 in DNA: TGTGCCAGCAGTTTAGGAAGTAGGCCAACTAACTATGGCTACACCTTC.

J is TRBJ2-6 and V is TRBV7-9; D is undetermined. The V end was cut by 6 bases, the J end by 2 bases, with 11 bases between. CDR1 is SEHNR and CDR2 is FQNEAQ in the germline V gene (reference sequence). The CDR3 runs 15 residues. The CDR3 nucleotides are TGTGCCAGCAGTCCTCCCGTGGCTGGGGCCAACGTCCTGACTTTC. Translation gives CASSPPVAGANVLTF.

The CDR3 loop is CSASTGGLNTEAFF. The DNA of the CDR3 is TGCAGCGCTTCGACAGGGGGCTTGAACACTGAAGCTTTCTTT. The chain combines TRBV29-1 with TRBJ1-1, with TRBD1 matching over 10 bases. Germline CDR1 SQVTM, CDR2 ANQGSEA. This CDR3 comprises 14 residues. Trimming took 7 bases from V and 0 from J; bases not matched to a gene: 5.

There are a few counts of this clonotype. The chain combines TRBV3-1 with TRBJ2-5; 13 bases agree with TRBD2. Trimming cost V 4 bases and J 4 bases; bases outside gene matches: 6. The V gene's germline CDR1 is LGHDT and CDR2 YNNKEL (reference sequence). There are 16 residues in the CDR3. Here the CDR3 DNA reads TGTGCCAGCAGCCGGTGGACTAGCGGGAGTGGAGAGACCCAGTACTTC. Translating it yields CASSRWTSGSGETQYF.

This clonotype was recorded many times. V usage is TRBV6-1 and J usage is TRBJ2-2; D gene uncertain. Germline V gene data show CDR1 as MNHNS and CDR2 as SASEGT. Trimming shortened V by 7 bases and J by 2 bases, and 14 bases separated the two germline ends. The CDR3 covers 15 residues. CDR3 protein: CASITDLFNTGELFF. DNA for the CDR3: TGTGCCAGCATCACGGACCTTTTCAACACCGGGGAGCTGTTTTTT.

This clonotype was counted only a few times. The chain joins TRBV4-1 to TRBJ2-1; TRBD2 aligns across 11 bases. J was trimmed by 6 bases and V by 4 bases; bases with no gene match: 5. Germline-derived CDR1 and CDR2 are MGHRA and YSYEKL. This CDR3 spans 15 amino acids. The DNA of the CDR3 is TGCGCCAGCAGCCTTCTAGCGGGGGGATCCAATGAGCAGTTCTTC. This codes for CASSLLAGGSNEQFF.

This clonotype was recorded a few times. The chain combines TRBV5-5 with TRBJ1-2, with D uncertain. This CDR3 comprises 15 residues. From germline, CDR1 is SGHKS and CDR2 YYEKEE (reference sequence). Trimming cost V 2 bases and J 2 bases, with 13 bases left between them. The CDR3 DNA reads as TGTGCCAGCAGCTTCCAGAGCGACCTAAACTATGGCTACACCTTC. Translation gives CASSFQSDLNYGYTF.

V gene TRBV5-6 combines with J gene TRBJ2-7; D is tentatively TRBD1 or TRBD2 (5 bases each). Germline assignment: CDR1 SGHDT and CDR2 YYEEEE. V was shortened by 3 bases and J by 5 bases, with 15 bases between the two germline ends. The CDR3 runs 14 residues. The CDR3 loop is CASSSGPRPNEQYF. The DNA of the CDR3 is TGTGCCAGCAGCTCGGGACCGAGGCCCAACGAGCAGTACTTC. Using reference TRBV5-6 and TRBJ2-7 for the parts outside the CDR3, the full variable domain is DAGVTQSPTHLIKTRGQQVTLRCSPKSGHDTVSWYQQALGQGPQFIFQYYEEEERQRGNFPDRFSGHQFPNYSSELNVNALLLGDSALYLCASSSGPRPNEQYFGPGTRLTVT.

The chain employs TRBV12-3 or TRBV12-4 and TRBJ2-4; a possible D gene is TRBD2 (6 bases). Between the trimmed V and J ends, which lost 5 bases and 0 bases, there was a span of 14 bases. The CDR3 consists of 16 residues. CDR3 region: CASSNLAVLAKNIQYF. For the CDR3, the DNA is TGTGCCAGCAGTAACTTAGCGGTACTAGCCAAAAACATTCAGTACTTC.

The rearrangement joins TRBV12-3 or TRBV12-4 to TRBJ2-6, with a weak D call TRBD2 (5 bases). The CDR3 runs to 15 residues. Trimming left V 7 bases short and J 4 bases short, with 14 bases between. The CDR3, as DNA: TGTGCCAGCACCAGGAGGTCCTCCGGGGCCAACGTCCTGACTTTC. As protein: CASTRRSSGANVLTF.

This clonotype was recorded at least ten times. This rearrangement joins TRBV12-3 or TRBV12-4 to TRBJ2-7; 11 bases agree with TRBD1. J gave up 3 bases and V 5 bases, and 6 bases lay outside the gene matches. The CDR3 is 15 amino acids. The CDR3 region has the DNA TGTGCCAGCAGTCCTGGGACAGGGGGAAGCTACGAGCAGTACTTC. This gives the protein CASSPGTGGSYEQYF.

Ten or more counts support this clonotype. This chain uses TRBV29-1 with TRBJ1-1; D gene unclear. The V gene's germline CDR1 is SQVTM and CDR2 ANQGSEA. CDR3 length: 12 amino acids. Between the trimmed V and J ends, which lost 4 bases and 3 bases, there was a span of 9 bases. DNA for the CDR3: TGCAGCGTTGTGTCCAGTCACACTGAAGCTTTCTTT. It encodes CSVVSSHTEAFF.

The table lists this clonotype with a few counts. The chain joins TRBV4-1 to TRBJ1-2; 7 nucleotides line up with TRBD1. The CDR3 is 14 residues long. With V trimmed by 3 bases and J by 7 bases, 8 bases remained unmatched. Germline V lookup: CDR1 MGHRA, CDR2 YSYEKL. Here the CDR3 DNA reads TGCGCCAGCAGCCACTCCCAGGGGGAGACTGGCTACACCTTC. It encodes CASSHSQGETGYTF.